What follows are 16 T cell receptor beta chains derived from one specimen sequenced in a study of tumor and adjacent non-tumor tissue in lung cancer. No cell sorting was done before RNA was extracted from the tissue. A modified ARM-PCR protocol with three rounds of nested PCR amplified TCRbeta. Using its own MiXCR run on the multiplex PCR reads, TCRdb lists one record per CDR3 protein. The sample lists just over 200,000 distinct CDR3 sequences, 70% to 75% occurring once. The sample taken for sequencing was lung tumor tissue. The receptors were gathered from a man in his sixties with non-small cell lung cancer.

Comment on this clonotype: An end of the junction does not agree with germline; a read error may underlie this. This chain connects TRBV11-2 to TRBJ2-3; D gene unclear. The CDR3 loop spans 15 amino acids. Germline V lookup: CDR1 SGHAT, CDR2 FQNNGV. The CDR3: CPSSLDPGTADTQYF. CDR3 DNA sequence: TGTCCCAGCAGCTTAGATCCAGGAACGGCGGATACGCAGTATTTT.

The chain employs TRBV6-6 and TRBJ2-3; D is perhaps TRBD2 (6 bases). The V gene lost 9 bases and the J gene lost 12 bases, with 22 bases spanning the gap. CDR3 size: 13 residues. Germline V gene lookup returns CDR1 MNHNY and CDR2 SVGAGI (reference sequence). The CDR3 DNA sequence: TGTGCCAGTATCTCGACGGGGGTTGATATACAGTATTTT. Protein product: CASISTGVDIQYF.

With respect to this clonotype: This CDR3 fails to terminate in the conserved phenylalanine or tryptophan, so it likely reflects a read error. The rearrangement links TRBV29-1 to TRBJ2-5; D remains ambiguous. The CDR3 is 15 residues long. The V end lost 4 bases, the J end lost 4 bases, and 19 bases lay between the germline ends. CDR1 is SQVTM and CDR2 is ANQGSEA in the germline V gene. The CDR3 protein is CSVVDQVAVGETQYL. CDR3 nucleotide sequence: TGCAGCGTTGTAGATCAGGTGGCCGTCGGAGAGACCCAGTACCTC.

The chain employs TRBV20-1 and TRBJ2-7, with 10 bases lining up with TRBD2. J lost 5 bases, V lost 3 bases, and 7 bases had no gene match. The CDR3 loop spans 14 amino acids. Germline-derived CDR1 and CDR2 are DFQATT and SNEGSKA (reference sequence). The CDR3 DNA follows: TGCAGTGCTAGGCCGGCTAGCGGGAGTCACGAGCAGTACTTC. Residues: CSARPASGSHEQYF.

Regarding this clonotype: An end of the junction differs from the germline gene, which may be a read error. The chain has TRBV28 and TRBJ1-5, with D perhaps TRBD1 (6 bases). Germline V gene lookup returns CDR1 MDHEN and CDR2 SYDVKM. The CDR3 runs to 15 residues. The CDR3 spells CASRLGGGPSQPHHF. CDR3 nucleotide sequence: TGTGCCAGCAGATTAGGAGGGGGGCCTAGTCAGCCCCATCATTTT.

This rearrangement joins TRBV12-3 or TRBV12-4 to TRBJ1-1; D not resolved. There are 14 residues in the CDR3. The V and J ends lost 6 bases and 1 base respectively, with 12 bases between them. The DNA of the CDR3 is TGTGCCAGCAGCCGGGTCCCCGGGAACACTGAAGCTTTCTTT. Protein product: CASSRVPGNTEAFF.

The chain is built from TRBV4-1 and TRBJ1-5; tentatively, D is TRBD1 (6 bases). Germline V CDR1 and CDR2: MGHRA, YSYEKL. Trimming left V 3 bases short and J 11 bases short, with 20 bases between. This CDR3 comprises 15 residues. The CDR3 loop reads CASSQLQGSNQSQHF. The CDR3 DNA sequence: TGCGCCAGCAGCCAGTTACAGGGCAGCAACCAGTCCCAGCATTTT.

This clonotype occurred a few times. One junction end does not reproduce the germline sequence, and a read error may be involved. The chain is built from TRBV6-5 and TRBJ1-5; D is ambiguous. Germline V gene data show CDR1 as MNHEY and CDR2 as SVGAGI. The CDR3 covers 13 residues. The CDR3 DNA reads as TGTGTCAGCAGTGCCGACAGCAATCAGCCCCAGCATTTT. Translation: CVSSADSNQPQHF.

About this clonotype: Possible read error: a much larger clone is one base away. The chain joins TRBV6-1 to TRBJ1-2; 7 bases match TRBD1. Germline lookup yields CDR1 MNHNS and CDR2 SASEGT. The V and J ends lost 5 bases and 4 bases, in that order; junction bases with no gene match: 10. This CDR3 contains 15 residues. CDR3 nucleotides: TGTGCCAGCAGTACCCGGGACAGCCTTTCCTATGGCTACACCTTC. This encodes CASSTRDSLSYGYTF.

Concerning this clonotype itself: This may come from a read error, since a much larger clone is one base off. The genes are TRBV7-8 and TRBJ1-1, with D possibly TRBD1 on 6 matching bases. CDR1 is SGHVS and CDR2 is FQNEAQ in the germline V gene. This CDR3 has 14 amino acids. Deletions cut 6 bases from V and 4 bases from J, with 15 bases between. The CDR3 nucleotides read TGTGCCAGCAGTCCAGGAACAGGGCTCACTGAAGCTTTCTTT. Protein: CASSPGTGLTEAFF.

This clonotype was picked up a small number of times. This chain joins TRBV20-1 and TRBJ1-5; 8 bases are a match to TRBD1. Germline lookup yields CDR1 DFQATT and CDR2 SNEGSKA (reference sequence). Trimming cost V 3 bases and J 4 bases; bases outside gene matches: 8. CDR3 length: 15 residues. The CDR3 DNA follows: TGCAGTGCTAGCTACAGGGGGTTTACTAATCAGCCCCAGCATTTT. Translation gives CSASYRGFTNQPQHF.

A single count supports this clonotype. The chain is built from TRBV20-1 and TRBJ2-3, with 15 nucleotides matching TRBD2. The V gene's germline CDR1 is DFQATT and CDR2 SNEGSKA (reference sequence). V dropped 7 bases and J dropped 7; count of bases not matched to a gene: 9. This CDR3 is 15 amino acids long. The CDR3 DNA sequence: TGCAGTGTGAGGCCAGGGACTAGCGGGAGGCATACGCAGTATTTT. Encoded protein: CSVRPGTSGRHTQYF.

Comments on this clonotype: As the CDR3 is not closed by the conserved phenylalanine or tryptophan, this likely results from a read error. The chain links TRBV6-2 or TRBV6-3 to TRBJ2-2; 7 bases line up with TRBD2. The CDR3 is made up of 13 amino acids. The germline V gene has CDR1 MNHEY and CDR2 SVGEGT. CDR3 in amino acids: CASRAGKTVELFL. In DNA, the CDR3 is TGTGCCAGCAGAGCGGGAAAAACCGTGGAGCTGTTTTTA.

This clonotype was recorded a few times. V gene TRBV20-1 combines with J gene TRBJ2-1; tentatively, D is TRBD1 or TRBD2 (5 bases each). CDR1 is DFQATT and CDR2 is SNEGSKA in the germline V gene (reference sequence). The ends were cut back, 5 bases at V and 7 bases at J, with 18 bases in the middle. The CDR3 loop spans 14 amino acids. DNA of the CDR3: TGCAGTGCTTCTCCGGGACCCAAGAGAAATGAGCAGTTCTTC. Translating gives CSASPGPKRNEQFF.

The chain couples TRBV28 to TRBJ2-3, with D uncertain. Germline CDR1 reads MDHEN; CDR2 reads SYDVKM. The CDR3 covers 14 residues. Trimming stripped 6 bases from V and 1 base from J, with 11 bases between. For the CDR3, the DNA is TGTGCCAGCAGAATCTCGACTGGCACAGATACGCAGTATTTT. Amino acid sequence: CASRISTGTDTQYF.

Points on this clonotype: Just one base apart from a much larger clone, this may be a read error. The chain is built from TRBV12-3 or TRBV12-4 and TRBJ2-5; TRBD2 is a possible D gene (6 bases). This CDR3 comprises 12 residues. CDR3 sequence: CTSKGGGETQYF. CDR3 sequence (DNA): TGTACCAGCAAGGGAGGCGGGGAGACCCAGTACTTC.